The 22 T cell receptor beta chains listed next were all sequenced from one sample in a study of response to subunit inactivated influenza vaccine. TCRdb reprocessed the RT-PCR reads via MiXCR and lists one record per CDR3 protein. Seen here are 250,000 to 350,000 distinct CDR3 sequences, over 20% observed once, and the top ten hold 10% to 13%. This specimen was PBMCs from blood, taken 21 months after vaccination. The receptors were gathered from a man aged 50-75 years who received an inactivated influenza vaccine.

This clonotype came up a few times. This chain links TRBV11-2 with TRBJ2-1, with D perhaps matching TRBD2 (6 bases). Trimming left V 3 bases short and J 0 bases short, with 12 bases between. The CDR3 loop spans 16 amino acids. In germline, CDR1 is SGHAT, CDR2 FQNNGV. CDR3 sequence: CASSFIAGSSYNEQFF. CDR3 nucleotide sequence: TGTGCCAGCAGCTTTATTGCGGGAAGCTCCTACAATGAGCAGTTCTTC.

CDR3 in DNA: TGCAGCGTTGAACTAGCGGCATTCCCCCCCTACGAGCAGTACTTC. This translates into CSVELAAFPPYEQYF. This chain links TRBV29-1 with TRBJ2-7, with 7 positions matching TRBD2. In germline, CDR1 is SQVTM, CDR2 ANQGSEA. Germline trimming cut 2 bases from V and 2 bases from J; bases unmatched to any gene: 9. This CDR3 contains 15 residues.

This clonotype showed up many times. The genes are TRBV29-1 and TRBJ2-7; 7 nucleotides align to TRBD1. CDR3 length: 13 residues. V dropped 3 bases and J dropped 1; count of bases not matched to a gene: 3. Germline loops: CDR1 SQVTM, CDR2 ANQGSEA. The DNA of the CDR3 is TGCAGCGTTGAGTTGGACAGGTCCTACGAGCAGTACTTC. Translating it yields CSVELDRSYEQYF.

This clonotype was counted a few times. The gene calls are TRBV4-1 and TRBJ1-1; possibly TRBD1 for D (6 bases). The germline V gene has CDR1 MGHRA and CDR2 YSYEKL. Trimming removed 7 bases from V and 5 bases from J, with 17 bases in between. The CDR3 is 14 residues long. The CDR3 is CASTSARGRTEAFF. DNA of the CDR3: TGCGCCAGCACCAGTGCAAGGGGGAGAACTGAAGCTTTCTTT.

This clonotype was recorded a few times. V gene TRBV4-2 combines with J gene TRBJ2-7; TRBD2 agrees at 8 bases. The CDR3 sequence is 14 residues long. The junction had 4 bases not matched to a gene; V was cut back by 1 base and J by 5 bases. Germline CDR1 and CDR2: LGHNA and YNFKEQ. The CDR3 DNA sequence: TGTGCCAGCAGCCAAGGCACGGGGGGGCACGAGCAGTACTTC. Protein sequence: CASSQGTGGHEQYF.

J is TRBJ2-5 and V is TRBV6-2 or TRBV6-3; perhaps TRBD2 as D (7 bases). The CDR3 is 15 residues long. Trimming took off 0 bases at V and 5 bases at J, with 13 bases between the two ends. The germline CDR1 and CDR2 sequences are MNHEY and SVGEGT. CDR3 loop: CASSYSIGGLETQYF. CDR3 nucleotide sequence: TGTGCCAGCAGTTACTCGATCGGGGGGCTCGAGACCCAGTACTTC.

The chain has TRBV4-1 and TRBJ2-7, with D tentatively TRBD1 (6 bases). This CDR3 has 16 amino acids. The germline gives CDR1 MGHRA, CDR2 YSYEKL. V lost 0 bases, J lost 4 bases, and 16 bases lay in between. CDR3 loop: CASSQDVTGSKYEQYF. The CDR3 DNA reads TGCGCCAGCAGCCAAGACGTTACAGGGAGTAAGTACGAGCAGTACTTC.

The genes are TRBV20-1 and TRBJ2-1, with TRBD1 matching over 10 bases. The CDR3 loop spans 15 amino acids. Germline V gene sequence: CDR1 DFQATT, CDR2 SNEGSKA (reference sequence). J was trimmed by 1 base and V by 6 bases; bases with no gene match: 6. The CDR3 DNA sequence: TGCAGTGCCGAGACAGGGGGCGAGTCCTACAATGAGCAGTTCTTC. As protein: CSAETGGESYNEQFF.

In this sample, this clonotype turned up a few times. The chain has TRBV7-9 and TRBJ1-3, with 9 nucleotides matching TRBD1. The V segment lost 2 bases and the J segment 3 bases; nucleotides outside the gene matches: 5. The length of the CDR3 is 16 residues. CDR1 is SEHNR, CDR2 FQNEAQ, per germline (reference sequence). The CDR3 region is CASSLMTGGIGNTIYF. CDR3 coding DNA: TGTGCCAGCAGCTTAATGACAGGGGGAATTGGAAACACCATATATTTT.

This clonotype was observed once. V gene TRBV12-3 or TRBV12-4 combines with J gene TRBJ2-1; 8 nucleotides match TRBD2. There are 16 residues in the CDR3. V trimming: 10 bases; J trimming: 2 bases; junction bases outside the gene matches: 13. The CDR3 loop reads CATQFGAGVAYNEQFF. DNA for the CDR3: TGTGCCACCCAGTTTGGAGCGGGAGTAGCCTACAATGAGCAGTTCTTC.

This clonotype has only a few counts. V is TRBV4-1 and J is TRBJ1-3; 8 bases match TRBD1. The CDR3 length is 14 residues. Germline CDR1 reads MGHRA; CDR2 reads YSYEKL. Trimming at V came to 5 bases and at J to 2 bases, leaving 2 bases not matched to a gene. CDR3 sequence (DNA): TGCGCCAGCAGCGCAGGGGGCCCTGGAAACACCATATATTTT. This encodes CASSAGGPGNTIYF.

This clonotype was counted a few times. The CDR3 DNA reads as TGTGCCAGCAGTTTATTTGTAGCTAGCGGGTCCAATGAGCAGTTCTTC. It specifies CASSLFVASGSNEQFF. This sequence joins TRBV12-3 or TRBV12-4 and TRBJ2-1, with 8 nucleotides matching TRBD2. V lost 2 bases and J lost 6; bases outside the gene matches: 9. This CDR3 comprises 16 residues.

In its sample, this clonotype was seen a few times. CDR3 in amino acids: CSVAQGSGANVLTF. DNA of the CDR3: TGCAGCGTTGCACAGGGGTCTGGGGCCAACGTCCTGACTTTC. This rearrangement joins TRBV29-1 to TRBJ2-6, with TRBD1 matching over 7 bases. V was pared by 4 bases and J by 1 base, with 1 base of the junction left unmatched. Germline CDR1 SQVTM, CDR2 ANQGSEA. This CDR3 region has 14 residues.

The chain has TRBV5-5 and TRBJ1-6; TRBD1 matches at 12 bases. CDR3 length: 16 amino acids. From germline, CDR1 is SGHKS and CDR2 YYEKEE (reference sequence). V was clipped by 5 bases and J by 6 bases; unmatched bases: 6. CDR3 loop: CASSWGQGAFNSPLHF. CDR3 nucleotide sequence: TGTGCCAGCAGTTGGGGACAGGGGGCTTTTAATTCACCCCTCCACTTT.

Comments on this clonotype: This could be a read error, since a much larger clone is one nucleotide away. In DNA, the CDR3 is TGTGCCAGCAGGCGTAGCGGGACTTACGATCAGTACTTC. As protein: CASRRSGTYDQYF. This chain joins TRBV28 and TRBJ2-7, with TRBD2 matching 8 bases. CDR1 and CDR2 from the germline V gene are MDHEN and SYDVKM. This CDR3 has 13 amino acids.

The CDR3 here is CASSDARAGLETQYF. The CDR3 DNA sequence: TGTGCCAGCAGTGACGCCCGGGCGGGCCTAGAGACCCAGTACTTC. The gene calls are TRBV28 and TRBJ2-5, with D tentatively TRBD2 (5 bases). The CDR3 consists of 15 residues. Trimming removed 5 bases from V and 4 bases from J, with 17 bases in between. Germline V gene data show CDR1 as MDHEN and CDR2 as SYDVKM.

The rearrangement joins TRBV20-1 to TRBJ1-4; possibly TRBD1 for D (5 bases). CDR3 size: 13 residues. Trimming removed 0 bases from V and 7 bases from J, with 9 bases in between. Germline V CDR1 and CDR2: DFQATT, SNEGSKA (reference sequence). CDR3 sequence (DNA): TGCAGTGCTAGAGAAGTGGGGGGTGAAAAACTGTTTTTT. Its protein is CSAREVGGEKLFF.

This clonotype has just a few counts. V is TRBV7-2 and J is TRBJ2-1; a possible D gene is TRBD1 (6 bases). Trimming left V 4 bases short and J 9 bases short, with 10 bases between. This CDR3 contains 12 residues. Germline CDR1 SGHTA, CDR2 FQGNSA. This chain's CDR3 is CASSSTGLEQFF. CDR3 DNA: TGTGCCAGCAGCTCGACAGGCCTTGAGCAGTTCTTC.

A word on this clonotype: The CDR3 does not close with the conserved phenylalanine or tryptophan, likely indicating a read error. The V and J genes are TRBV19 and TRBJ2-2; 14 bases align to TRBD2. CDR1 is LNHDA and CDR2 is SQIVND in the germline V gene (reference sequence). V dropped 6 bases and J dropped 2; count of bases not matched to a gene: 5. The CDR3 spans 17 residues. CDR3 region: CASSRGLAGDNTGELFI. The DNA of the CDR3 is TGTGCCAGTAGCCGGGGACTAGCGGGGGATAACACCGGGGAGCTGTTTATT.

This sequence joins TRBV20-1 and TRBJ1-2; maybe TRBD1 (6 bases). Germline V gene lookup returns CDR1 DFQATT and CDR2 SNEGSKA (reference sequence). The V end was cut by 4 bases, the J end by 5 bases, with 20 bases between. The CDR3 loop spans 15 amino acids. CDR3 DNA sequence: TGCAGTGCTAAAAATAATAGGGGGTTTGATTATGGCTACACCTTC. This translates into CSAKNNRGFDYGYTF.

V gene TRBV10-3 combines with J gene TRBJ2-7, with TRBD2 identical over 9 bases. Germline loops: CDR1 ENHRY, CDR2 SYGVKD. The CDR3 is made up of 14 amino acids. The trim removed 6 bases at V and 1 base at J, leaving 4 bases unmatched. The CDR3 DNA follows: TGTGCCATCAGCGATAGCGGGAGTTCCTACGAGCAGTACTTC. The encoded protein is CAISDSGSSYEQYF.

CDR3 amino acids: CSAKPSQGGAGETQYF. The CDR3 DNA reads TGCAGTGCTAAGCCCTCCCAAGGGGGAGCCGGCGAGACCCAGTACTTC. V usage is TRBV20-1 and J usage is TRBJ2-5; tentatively, D is TRBD1 (6 bases). This CDR3 contains 16 residues. In germline, CDR1 is DFQATT, CDR2 SNEGSKA (reference sequence). V shed 4 bases and J shed 5 bases, with 23 bases lying between them.